This T cell receptor beta chain was identified during a study of blood T cell repertoires in COVID-19. Assay: immunoSEQ multiplex PCR; the TCRdb copy retains only in-frame clones and omits some. The top ten clones hold more than 7% of a sample with 55,000 to 70,000 clones, 70% to 90% of them seen once. The CDR3 contains 14 residues. After removal of 3 bases from V and 6 bases from J, the junction contained 5 bases not matched to a gene. Germline-derived CDR1 and CDR2 are MNHNS and SASEGT. The chain employs TRBV6-1 and TRBJ1-5, with TRBD1 matching 7 bases. The specimen was peripheral blood. The receptor comes from a woman in her 70s with active COVID-19. For the CDR3, the DNA is TGTGCCAGCAGTGAGATGCAGGGGGGTCAGCCCCAGCATTTT. It codes for CASSEMQGGQPQHF.